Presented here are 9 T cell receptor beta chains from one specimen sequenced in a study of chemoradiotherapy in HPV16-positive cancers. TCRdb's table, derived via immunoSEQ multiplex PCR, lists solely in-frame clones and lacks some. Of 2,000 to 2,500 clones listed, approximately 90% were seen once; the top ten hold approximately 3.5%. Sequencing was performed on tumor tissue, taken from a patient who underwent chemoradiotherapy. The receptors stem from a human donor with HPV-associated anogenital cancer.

CDR3: CATSRDSSRGGAFF. The CDR3 nucleotides are TGTGCCACCAGCAGAGATTCGAGCAGGGGGGGGGCTTTCTTT. The J gene is TRBJ1-1, the V gene TRBV15, with 7 bases aligning to TRBD1. Germline V gene sequence: CDR1 LNHNV, CDR2 YYDKDF (reference sequence). Unmatched junction bases numbered 9, after V lost 0 bases and J lost 11 bases. The CDR3 contains 14 residues.

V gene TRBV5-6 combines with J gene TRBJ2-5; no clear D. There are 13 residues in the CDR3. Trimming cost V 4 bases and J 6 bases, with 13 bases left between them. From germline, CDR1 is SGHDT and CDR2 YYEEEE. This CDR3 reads CASSPSLLKTQYF. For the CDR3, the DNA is TGTGCCAGCAGCCCCAGCCTGTTAAAGACCCAGTACTTC.

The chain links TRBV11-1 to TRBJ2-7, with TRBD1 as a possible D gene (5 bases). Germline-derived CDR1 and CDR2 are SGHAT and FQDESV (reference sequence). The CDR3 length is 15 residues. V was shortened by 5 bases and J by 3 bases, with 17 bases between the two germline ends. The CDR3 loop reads CASSRLTDDLYEQYF. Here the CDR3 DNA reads TGTGCCAGCAGCCGACTGACAGACGACCTCTACGAGCAGTACTTC.

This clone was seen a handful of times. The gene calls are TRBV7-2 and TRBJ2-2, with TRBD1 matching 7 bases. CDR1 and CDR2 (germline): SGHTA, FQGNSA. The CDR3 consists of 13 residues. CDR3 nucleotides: TGTGCTCACGGGACAGTTAACACCGGGGAGCTGTTTTTT. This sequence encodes CAHGTVNTGELFF.

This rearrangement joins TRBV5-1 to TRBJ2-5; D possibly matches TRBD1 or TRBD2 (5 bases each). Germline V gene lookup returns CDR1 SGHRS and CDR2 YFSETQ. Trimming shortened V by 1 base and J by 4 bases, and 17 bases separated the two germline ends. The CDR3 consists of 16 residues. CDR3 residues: CASSLTGPAGGETQYF. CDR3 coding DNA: TGCGCCAGCAGCTTGACAGGCCCGGCCGGAGGAGAGACCCAGTACTTC.

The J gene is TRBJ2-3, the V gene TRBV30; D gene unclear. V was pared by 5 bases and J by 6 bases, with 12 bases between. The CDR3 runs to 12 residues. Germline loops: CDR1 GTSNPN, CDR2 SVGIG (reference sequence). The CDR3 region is CAWSISWDTQYF. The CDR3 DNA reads TGTGCCTGGTCTATTTCATGGGATACGCAGTATTTT.

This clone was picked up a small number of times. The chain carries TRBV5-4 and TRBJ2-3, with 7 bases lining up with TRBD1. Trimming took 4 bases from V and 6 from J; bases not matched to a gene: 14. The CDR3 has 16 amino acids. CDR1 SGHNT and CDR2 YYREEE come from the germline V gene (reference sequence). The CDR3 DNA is TGTGCCAGCAGCCTTTATCCTACAGGGACAGCGGATACGCAGTATTTT. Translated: CASSLYPTGTADTQYF.

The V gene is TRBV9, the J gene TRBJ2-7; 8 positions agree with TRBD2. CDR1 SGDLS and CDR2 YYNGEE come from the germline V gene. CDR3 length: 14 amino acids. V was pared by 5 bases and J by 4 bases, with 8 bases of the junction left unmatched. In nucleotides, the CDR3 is TGTGCCAGCAGTGAGGGACTAGAAGTTTACGAGCAGTACTTC. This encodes CASSEGLEVYEQYF.

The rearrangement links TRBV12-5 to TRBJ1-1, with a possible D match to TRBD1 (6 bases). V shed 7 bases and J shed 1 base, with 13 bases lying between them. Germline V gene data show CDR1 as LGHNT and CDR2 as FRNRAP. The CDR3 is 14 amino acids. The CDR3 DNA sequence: TGTGCTAGTGCCTTAGGGGGTACGAACACTGAAGCTTTCTTT. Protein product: CASALGGTNTEAFF.